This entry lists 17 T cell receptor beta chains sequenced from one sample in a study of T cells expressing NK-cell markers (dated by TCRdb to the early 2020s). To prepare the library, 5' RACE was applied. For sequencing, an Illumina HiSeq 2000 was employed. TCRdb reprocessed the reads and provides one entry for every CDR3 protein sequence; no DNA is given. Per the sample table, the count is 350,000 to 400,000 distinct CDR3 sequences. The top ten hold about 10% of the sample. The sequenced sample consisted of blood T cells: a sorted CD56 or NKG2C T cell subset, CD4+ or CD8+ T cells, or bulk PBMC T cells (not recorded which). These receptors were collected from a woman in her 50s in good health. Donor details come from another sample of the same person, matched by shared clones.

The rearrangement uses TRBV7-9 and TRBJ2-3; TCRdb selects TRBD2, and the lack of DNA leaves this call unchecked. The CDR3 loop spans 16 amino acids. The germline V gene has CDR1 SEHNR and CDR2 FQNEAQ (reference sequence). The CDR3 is CASSPRTSGSTDTQYF.

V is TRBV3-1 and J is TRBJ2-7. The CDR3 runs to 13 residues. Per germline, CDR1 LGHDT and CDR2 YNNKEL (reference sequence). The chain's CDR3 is CASSLSTRYEQYF.

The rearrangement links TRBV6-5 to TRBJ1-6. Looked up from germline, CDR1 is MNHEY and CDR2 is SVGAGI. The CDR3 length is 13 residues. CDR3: CASSATYNSPLHF.

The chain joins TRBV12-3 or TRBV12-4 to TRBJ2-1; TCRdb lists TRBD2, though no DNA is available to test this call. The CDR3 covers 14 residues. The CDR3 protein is CASSLSAGGDEQFF.

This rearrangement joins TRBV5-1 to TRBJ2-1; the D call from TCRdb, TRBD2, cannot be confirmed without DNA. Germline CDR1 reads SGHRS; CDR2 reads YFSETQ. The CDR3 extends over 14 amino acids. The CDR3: CASRISGSSDEQFF.

The CDR3 region is CASSLLPSGGRFF. The chain carries TRBV11-2 and TRBJ2-1; TCRdb's D call of TRBD1 is untestable without DNA. The germline gives CDR1 SGHAT, CDR2 FQNNGV. There are 13 residues in the CDR3.

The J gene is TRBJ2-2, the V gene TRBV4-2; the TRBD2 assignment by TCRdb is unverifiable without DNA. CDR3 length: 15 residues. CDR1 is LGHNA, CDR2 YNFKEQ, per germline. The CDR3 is CASSQETTNTGELFF.

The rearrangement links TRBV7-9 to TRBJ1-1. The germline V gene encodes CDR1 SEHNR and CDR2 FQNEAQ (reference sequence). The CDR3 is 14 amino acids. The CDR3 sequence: CASSPSRGITEAFF.

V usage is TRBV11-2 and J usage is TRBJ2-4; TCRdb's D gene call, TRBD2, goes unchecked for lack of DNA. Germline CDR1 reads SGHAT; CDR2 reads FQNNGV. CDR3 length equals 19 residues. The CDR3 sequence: CASSIGGIAGAREVYIQYF. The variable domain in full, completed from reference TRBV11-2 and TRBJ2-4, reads EAGVAQSPRYKIIEKRQSVAFWCNPISGHATLYWYQQILGQGPKLLIQFQNNGVVDDSQLPKDRFSAERLKGVDSTLKIQPAKLEDSAVYLCASSIGGIAGAREVYIQYFGAGTRLSVL.

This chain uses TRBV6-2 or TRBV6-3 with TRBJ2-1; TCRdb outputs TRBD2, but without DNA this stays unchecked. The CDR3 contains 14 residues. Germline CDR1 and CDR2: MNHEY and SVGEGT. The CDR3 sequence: CASRPSERRNEQFF.

CDR3 amino acids: CASSYSTAGLGTDTQYF. The rearrangement joins TRBV6-5 to TRBJ2-3. Germline CDR1 is MNHEY and CDR2 is SVGAGI. The CDR3 has 17 amino acids.

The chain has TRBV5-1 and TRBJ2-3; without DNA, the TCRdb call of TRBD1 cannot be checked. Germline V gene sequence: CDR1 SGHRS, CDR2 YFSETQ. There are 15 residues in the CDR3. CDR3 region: CASARVASSTDTQYF.

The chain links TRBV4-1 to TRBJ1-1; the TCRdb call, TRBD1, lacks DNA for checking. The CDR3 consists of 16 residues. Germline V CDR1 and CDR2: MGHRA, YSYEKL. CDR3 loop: CASSQGIAGMNTEAFF.

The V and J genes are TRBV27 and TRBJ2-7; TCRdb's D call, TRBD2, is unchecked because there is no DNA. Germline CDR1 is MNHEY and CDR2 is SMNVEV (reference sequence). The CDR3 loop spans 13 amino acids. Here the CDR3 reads CASAGGPTYEQYF.

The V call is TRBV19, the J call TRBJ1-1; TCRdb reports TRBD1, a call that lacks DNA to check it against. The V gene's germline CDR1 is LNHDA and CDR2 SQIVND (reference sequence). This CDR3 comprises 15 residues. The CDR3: CASSGGQGVGTEAFF.

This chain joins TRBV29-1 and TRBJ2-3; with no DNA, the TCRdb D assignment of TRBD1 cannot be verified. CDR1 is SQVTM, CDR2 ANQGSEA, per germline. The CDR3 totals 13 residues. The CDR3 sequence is CSVGGLVVDTQYF.

The CDR3 loop reads CASRIAGEETQYF. This sequence joins TRBV6-5 and TRBJ2-5; TCRdb reports TRBD2, a call that lacks DNA to check it against. CDR1 is MNHEY, CDR2 SVGAGI, per germline. CDR3 length: 13 residues.